These T cell receptor beta chains were read from a single sample in a study of cytomegalovirus exposure and HLA in healthy donors. Using immunoSEQ multiplex PCR, the repertoire was profiled, and TCRdb retains in-frame clones only, with some absent. The sample data list 150,000 to 200,000 clones. The sequenced sample consisted of PBMCs. These receptors were obtained from a boy aged 5 to 17 in good health and CMV-seronegative. Each CDR3 is given with its conserved first and last residue.

V: TRBV6-1; J: TRBJ1-2; CDR3: CASSEGQGGFYGYTF
V: TRBV19; J: TRBJ1-2; CDR3: CATRSRGNYGYTF
V: TRBV7-9; J: TRBJ1-3; CDR3: CASSQSGASVTIYF
V: TRBV5-4; J: TRBJ2-4; CDR3: CASSLWDTQNIQYF
V: TRBV15; J: TRBJ1-3; CDR3: CATSRDKGRVSGNTIYF
V: TRBV6-5; J: TRBJ2-5; CDR3: CASRTRGGREETQYF
V: TRBV7-8; J: TRBJ2-1; CDR3: CASRLAGVGSYNEQFF
V: TRBV18; J: TRBJ2-1; CDR3: CASSPDSVPGNEQFF
V: TRBV6-5; J: TRBJ2-5; CDR3: CASSRVGAGETQYF
V: TRBV27; J: TRBJ2-7; CDR3: CASAPPGRMGYEQYF
V: TRBV10-3; J: TRBJ2-3; CDR3: CAISPGRRPFATDTQYF
V: TRBV28; J: TRBJ1-2; CDR3: CASSQGLPQGYTF
V: TRBV5-4; J: TRBJ1-1; CDR3: CASRQTQGWDTEAFF
V: TRBV30; J: TRBJ2-3; CDR3: CAWKDRGMGTDTQYF
V: TRBV7-2; J: TRBJ1-2; CDR3: CASSLGATGIYGYTF
V: TRBV6-5; J: TRBJ2-7; CDR3: CASSPDTGSYEQYF
V: TRBV7-9; J: TRBJ2-1; CDR3: CASTVSGAAYNEQFF
V: TRBV7-2; J: TRBJ2-5; CDR3: CASSLRGETQYF
V: TRBV11-3; J: TRBJ2-1; CDR3: CASSSGQGLGEQFF
V: TRBV7-9; J: TRBJ2-7; CDR3: CASSLGTAYPSEQYF
V: TRBV9; J: TRBJ1-1; CDR3: CASSDHARVNTEAFF
V: TRBV10-3; J: TRBJ1-1; CDR3: CAISGQGPGTEAFF
V: TRBV7-3; J: TRBJ1-1; CDR3: CASSLGANTEAFF
V: TRBV4-3; J: TRBJ1-2; CDR3: CASSQVTDYGYTF